These T cell receptor beta chains were read from a single sample in a study of T cell responses to AZD1222 COVID-19 vaccine. Method: immunoSEQ multiplex PCR; TCRdb's copy keeps in-frame clones and lacks some. Of 100,000 to 150,000 clones listed, approximately 94% are singletons. The sequenced sample was peripheral blood, obtained 28 days after the second AZD1222 dose. The receptors come from an adult who received the AZD1222 COVID-19 vaccine. CDR3s include the opening cysteine and the closing phenylalanine or tryptophan.

cdr3_length j_call v_call cdr3_aa
14 TRBJ2-3 TRBV5-6 CASSYSGGADTQYF
16 TRBJ2-3 TRBV4-2 CASSQDRASGLDTQYF
14 TRBJ2-7 TRBV6-1 CASSVQAAIYEQYF
14 TRBJ2-3 TRBV11-3 CASSLGGVADTQYF
16 TRBJ2-1 TRBV13 CASSLIGGVYYNEQFF
15 TRBJ1-1 TRBV19 CASTSRTLRNTEAFF
14 TRBJ1-1 TRBV19 CASSLRAPNTEAFF
13 TRBJ2-2 TRBV6-5 CASRRRETGELFF
14 TRBJ2-5 TRBV9 CASSATSGDETQYF
16 TRBJ2-2 TRBV2 CASSGLAGAGTGELFF
12 TRBJ1-1 TRBV7-4 CASSSGLTEAFF
12 TRBJ2-7 TRBV2 CASSGTGYEQYF
14 TRBJ2-2 TRBV19 CASGATVGTGELFF
12 TRBJ1-2 TRBV3-1/TRBV3-2 CASSQPPEGYTF
15 TRBJ2-7 TRBV6-5 CASSYSGLAGLEQYF
14 TRBJ1-3 TRBV2 CASSVRESGNTIYF
15 TRBJ1-1 TRBV5-8 CASSFSGILGTEAFF
12 TRBJ1-2 TRBV29-1 CSVDIGRHGYTF
19 TRBJ2-4 TRBV7-2 CASSLALVLFSGRPPIQYF
13 TRBJ2-7 TRBV10-3 CAISEAAGSEQYF
12 TRBJ2-5 TRBV29-1 CSVWRSGETQYF